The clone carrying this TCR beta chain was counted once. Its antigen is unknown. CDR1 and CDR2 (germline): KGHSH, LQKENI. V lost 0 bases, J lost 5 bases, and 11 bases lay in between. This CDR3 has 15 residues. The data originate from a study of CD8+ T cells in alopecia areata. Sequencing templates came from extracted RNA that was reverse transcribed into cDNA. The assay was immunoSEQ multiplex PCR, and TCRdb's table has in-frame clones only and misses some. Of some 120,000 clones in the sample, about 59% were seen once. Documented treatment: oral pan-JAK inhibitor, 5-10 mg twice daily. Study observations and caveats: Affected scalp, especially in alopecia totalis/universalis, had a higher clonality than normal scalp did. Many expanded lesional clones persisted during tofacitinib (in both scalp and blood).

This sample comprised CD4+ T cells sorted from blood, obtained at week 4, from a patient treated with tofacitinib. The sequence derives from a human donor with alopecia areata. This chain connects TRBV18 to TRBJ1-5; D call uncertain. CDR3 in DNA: TGTGCCAGCTCACCACCGTCTACAGCCGATCAGCCCCAGCATTTT. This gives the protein CASSPPSTADQPQHF. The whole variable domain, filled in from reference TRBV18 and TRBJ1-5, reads NAGVMQNPRHLVRRRGQEARLRCSPMKGHSHVYWYRQLPEEGLKFMVYLQKENIIDESGMPKERFSAEFPKEGPSILRIQQVVRGDSAAYFCASSPPSTADQPQHFGDGTRLSIL.